A selection of T cell receptor beta chains follows, all from one sample in a study of T cells in Graves' hyperthyroidism and ophthalmopathy. Each CDR3 protein is one row after TCRdb ran MiXCR on the multiplex PCR reads. The sample has a few hundred thousand distinct CDR3 sequences, roughly 50% seen once. Sequencing was done on a sample of peripheral blood or thyroid tissue (not recorded which). These receptors were obtained from a woman between 18 and 29 years old with Graves' hyperthyroidism. Each CDR3 is given with its conserved first and last residue. D genes are given only for firm matches. Clone size, where shown, is once, few, many, or a class for clones that have expanded.

>few|TRBJ1-5|TRBD1|TRBV5-6
TGTGCCAGCAGCGATGGGACAGGGGGACAGCCCCAGCATTTT
CASSDGTGGQPQHF
>many|TRBJ2-5|.|TRBV25-1
TGTGCCAGCAGTGACAGGACCGAGACCCAGTACTTC
CASSDRTETQYF
>few|TRBJ1-1|.|TRBV7-9
TGTGCCAGCAGCTCAAAAGGACGCTTCATGGCTTTCTTT
CASSSKGRFMAFF
>.|TRBJ2-5|.|TRBV28
TGTGCCAGCCGCGGGGGCGCGGTGACCCAGTACTTC
CASRGGAVTQYF
>.|TRBJ1-5|TRBD1|TRBV7-9
TGTGCCAGCGGGAAGGGACAGGGGGGGCAGCCCCAGCATTTT
CASGKGQGGQPQHF
>.|TRBJ1-2|.|TRBV20-1
TGCAGTGCTAGCCCCCCGGGAGCCAAGGGCTACACCTTC
CSASPPGAKGYTF
>.|TRBJ2-3|TRBD2|TRBV24-1
TGTGCCACCAGTGACCCCAGACTAGCGGGAGAAAGGGATACGCAGTATTTT
CATSDPRLAGERDTQYF
>.|TRBJ2-7|TRBD1|TRBV10-3
TGTGCCATCAGTGAGCCTCGGACAGGGGTTGTCGAGCAGTACTTC
CAISEPRTGVVEQYF
>few|TRBJ1-1|TRBD1|TRBV29-1
TGCAGCGTGCCCGGACAGGGTAGCACTGAAGCTTTCTTT
CSVPGQGSTEAFF
>.|TRBJ2-7|TRBD1|TRBV20-1
TGCAGTGCCCCGCCCGGGACAGGGCCCTACGAGCAGTACTTC
CSAPPGTGPYEQYF
>.|TRBJ2-5|.|TRBV2
TGTGTCTTCGCCTGGCAGGGTGATGGGGAGACCCAGTACTTC
CVFAWQGDGETQYF
>.|TRBJ2-5|.|TRBV2
TGTGCCAGCAGTGACAACCGGGAGACCCAGTACTTC
CASSDNRETQYF
>many|TRBJ1-2|TRBD1|TRBV15
TGTGCCACCAGCAGAGCCGTGCCTACAGGGGGCGGCTATGGCTACACCTTC
CATSRAVPTGGGYGYTF
>once|TRBJ1-1|.|TRBV6-1
TGTGCCAGCGGGGCCGGGAACACTGAAGCTTTCTTT
CASGAGNTEAFF
>.|TRBJ1-5|TRBD1|TRBV24-1
TGTGCCACCAGTGATGGCACCTTTGCAGGGGGCGGCTATAGCAATCAGCCCCAGCATTTT
CATSDGTFAGGGYSNQPQHF
>.|TRBJ2-7|.|TRBV7-2
TGTGCCAGCAGCATCATTGGGGAGAGCCTTATTTACGAGCAGTACTTC
CASSIIGESLIYEQYF
>.|TRBJ2-3|TRBD1|TRBV24-1
TGTGCCACCAGTGACAAGGGACAGGGTGGAGATACGCAGTATTTT
CATSDKGQGGDTQYF
>few|TRBJ2-5|.|TRBV20-1
TGCAGTGCTAGAGAGCGACCACATGAGACCCAGTACTTC
CSARERPHETQYF
>many|TRBJ1-2|TRBD1|TRBV19
TGTGCCAGTACCCACGGACAGGGCGGCTACACCTTC
CASTHGQGGYTF
>.|TRBJ1-1|.|TRBV9
TGTGCCAGCAGCAGAGCTACCCCTGTGAACACTGAAGCTTCCTTT
CASSRATPVNTEASF
>.|TRBJ1-5|.|TRBV9
TGTGCCAGCAGAGCGTCGGGATGGGGGGGTTCCCAGCCCCAGCATTTT
CASRASGWGGSQPQHF
>.|TRBJ1-2|.|TRBV20-1
TGCAGTGCTACACCGGCGCGTGGAAGCTACACCTTC
CSATPARGSYTF
>.|TRBJ1-5|TRBD1|TRBV29-1
TGCAGCGCGGACAGGGGTGTCCAGCCCCAGCATTTT
CSADRGVQPQHF
>many|TRBJ2-6|.|TRBV2
TGTGCCAGCAGTGAAGTTTCCGGGGCCAACGTCCTGACTTTC
CASSEVSGANVLTF
>many|TRBJ2-7|TRBD2|TRBV10-3
TGTGCCATCAGTGAGTGGTCTAGCGGGACCTACGAGCAGTACTTC
CAISEWSSGTYEQYF
>few|TRBJ2-7|.|TRBV6-5
TGTGCCAGCAGTTACGGGGACTCTGGGCAGTACTTC
CASSYGDSGQYF
>once|TRBJ1-3|.|TRBV20-1
TGCAGTGCTAAGGGGACCGCTCCGTCTGGAAACACCATATATTTT
CSAKGTAPSGNTIYF
>.|TRBJ1-2|.|TRBV29-1
TGCAGCGTTTGGGACACCACTAACTATGGCTACACCTTC
CSVWDTTNYGYTF